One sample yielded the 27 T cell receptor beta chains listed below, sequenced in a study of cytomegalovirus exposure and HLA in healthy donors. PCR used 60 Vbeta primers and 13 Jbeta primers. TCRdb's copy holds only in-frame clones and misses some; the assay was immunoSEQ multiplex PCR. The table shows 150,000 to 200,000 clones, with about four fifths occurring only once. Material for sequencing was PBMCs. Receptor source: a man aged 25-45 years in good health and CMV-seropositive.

The CDR3 DNA is TGTGCCAGCAGCTTGAGCTCGGGGTCTGGAAACACCATATATTTT. Encoded protein: CASSLSSGSGNTIYF. The V and J genes are TRBV7-9 and TRBJ1-3; no definite D call. The CDR3 is 15 residues long. Germline V gene lookup returns CDR1 SEHNR and CDR2 FQNEAQ (reference sequence). The V end lost 3 bases, the J end lost 1 base, and 10 bases lay between the germline ends.

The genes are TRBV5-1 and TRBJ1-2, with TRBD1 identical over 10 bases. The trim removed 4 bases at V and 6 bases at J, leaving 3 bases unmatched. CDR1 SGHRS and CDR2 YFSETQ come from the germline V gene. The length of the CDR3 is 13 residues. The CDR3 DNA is TGCGCCAGCAGCCTCGGACAGGGGGATGGCTACACCTTC. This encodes CASSLGQGDGYTF.

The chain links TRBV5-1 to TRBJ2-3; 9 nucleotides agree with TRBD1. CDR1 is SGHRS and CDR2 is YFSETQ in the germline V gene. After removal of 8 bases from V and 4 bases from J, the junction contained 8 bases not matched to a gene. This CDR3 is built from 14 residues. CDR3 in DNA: TGCGCCAGTTTACCCGGGACAGGGTCAGATACGCAGTATTTT. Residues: CASLPGTGSDTQYF.

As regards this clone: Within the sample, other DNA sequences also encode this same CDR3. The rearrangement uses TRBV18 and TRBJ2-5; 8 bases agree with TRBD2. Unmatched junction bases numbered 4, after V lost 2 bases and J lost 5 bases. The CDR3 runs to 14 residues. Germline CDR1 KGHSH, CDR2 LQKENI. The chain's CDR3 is CASSPTAGGETQYF. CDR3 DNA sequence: TGTGCCAGCTCACCAACGGCGGGGGGTGAGACCCAGTACTTC.

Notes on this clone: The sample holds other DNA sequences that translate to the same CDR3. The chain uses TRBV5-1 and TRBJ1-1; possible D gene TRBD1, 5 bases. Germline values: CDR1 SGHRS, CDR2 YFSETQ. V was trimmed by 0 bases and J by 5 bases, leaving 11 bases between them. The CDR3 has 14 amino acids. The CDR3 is CASSLDRGDTEAFF. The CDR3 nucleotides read TGCGCCAGCAGCTTGGATCGGGGGGATACTGAAGCTTTCTTT.

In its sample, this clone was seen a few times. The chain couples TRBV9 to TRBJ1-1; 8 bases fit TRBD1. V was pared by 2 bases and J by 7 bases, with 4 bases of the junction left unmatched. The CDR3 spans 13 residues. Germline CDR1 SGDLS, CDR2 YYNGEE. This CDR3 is CASSVTGEGEAFF. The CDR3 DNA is TGTGCCAGCAGCGTGACAGGGGAGGGTGAAGCTTTCTTT.

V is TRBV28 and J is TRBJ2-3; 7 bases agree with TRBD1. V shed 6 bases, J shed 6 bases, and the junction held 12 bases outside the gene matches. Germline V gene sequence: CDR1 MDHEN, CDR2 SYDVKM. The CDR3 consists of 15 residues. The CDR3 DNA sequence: TGTGCCAGCAGGGACGGGACAGTAAACACGGATACGCAGTATTTT. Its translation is CASRDGTVNTDTQYF.

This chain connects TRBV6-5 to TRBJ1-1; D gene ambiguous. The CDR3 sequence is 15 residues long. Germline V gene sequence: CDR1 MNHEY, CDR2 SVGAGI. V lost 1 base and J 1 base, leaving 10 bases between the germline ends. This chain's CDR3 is CASSYFTRSNTEAFF. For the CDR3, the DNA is TGTGCCAGCAGTTACTTCACACGTTCGAACACTGAAGCTTTCTTT.

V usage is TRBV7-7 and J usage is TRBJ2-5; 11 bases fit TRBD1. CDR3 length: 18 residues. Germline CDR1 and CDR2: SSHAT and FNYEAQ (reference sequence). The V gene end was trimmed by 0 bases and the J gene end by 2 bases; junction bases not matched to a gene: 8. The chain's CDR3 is CASSLAGQGDFFQETQYF. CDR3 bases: TGTGCCAGCAGCTTAGCGGGACAGGGGGACTTCTTTCAAGAGACCCAGTACTTC.

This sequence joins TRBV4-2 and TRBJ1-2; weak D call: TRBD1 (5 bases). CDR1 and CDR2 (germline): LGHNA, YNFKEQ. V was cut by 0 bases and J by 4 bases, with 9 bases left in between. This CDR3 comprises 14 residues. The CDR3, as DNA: TGTGCCAGCAGCCAAGATCAGGGATCCTATGGCTACACCTTC. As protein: CASSQDQGSYGYTF.

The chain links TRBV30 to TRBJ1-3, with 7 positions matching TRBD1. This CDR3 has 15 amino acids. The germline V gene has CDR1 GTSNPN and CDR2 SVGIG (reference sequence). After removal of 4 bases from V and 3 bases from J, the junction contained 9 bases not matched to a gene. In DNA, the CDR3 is TGTGCCTGGATCCAGCAGGGGACAGTTGGAAACACCATATATTTT. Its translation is CAWIQQGTVGNTIYF.

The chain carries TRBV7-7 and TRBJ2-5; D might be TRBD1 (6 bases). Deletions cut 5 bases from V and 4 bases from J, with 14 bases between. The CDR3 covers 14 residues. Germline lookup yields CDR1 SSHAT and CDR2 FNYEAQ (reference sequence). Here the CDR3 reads CASSPGQSGETQYF. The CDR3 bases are TGTGCCAGCAGCCCAGGACAGAGTGGAGAGACCCAGTACTTC.

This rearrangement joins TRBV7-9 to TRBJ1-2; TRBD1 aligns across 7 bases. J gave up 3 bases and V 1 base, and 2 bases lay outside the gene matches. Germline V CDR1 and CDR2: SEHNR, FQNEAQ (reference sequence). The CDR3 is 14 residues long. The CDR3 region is CASSLGQGDYGYTF. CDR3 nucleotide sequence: TGTGCCAGCAGCTTAGGACAGGGCGACTATGGCTACACCTTC.

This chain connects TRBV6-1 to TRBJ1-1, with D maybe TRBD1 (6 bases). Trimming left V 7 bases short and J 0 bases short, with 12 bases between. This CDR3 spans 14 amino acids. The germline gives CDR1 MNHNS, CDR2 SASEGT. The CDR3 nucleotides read TGTGCCAGCATACCTCAGGGGTTGAACACTGAAGCTTTCTTT. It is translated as CASIPQGLNTEAFF.

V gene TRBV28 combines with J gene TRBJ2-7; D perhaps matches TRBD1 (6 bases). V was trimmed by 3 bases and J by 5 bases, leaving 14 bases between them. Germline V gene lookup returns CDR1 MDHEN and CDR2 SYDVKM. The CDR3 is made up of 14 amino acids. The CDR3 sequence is CASSFPGVGDEQYF. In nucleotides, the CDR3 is TGTGCCAGCAGTTTCCCAGGGGTGGGAGACGAGCAGTACTTC.

The CDR3 sequence is CASSSDRGYEQYF. In DNA form, the CDR3 reads TGTGCCAGCAGTTCGGACAGGGGCTACGAGCAGTACTTC. The V call is TRBV7-2, the J call TRBJ2-5; 9 bases are a match to TRBD1. The J call may be incorrect, as the DNA end agrees better with TRBJ2-7. Germline V CDR1 and CDR2: SGHTA, FQGNSA. This CDR3 region has 13 residues.

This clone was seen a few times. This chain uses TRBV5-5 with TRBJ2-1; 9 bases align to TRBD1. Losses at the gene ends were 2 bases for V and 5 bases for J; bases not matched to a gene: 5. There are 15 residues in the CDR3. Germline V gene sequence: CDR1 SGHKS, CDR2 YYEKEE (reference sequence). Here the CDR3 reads CASSFRGQGNNEQFF. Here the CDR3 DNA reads TGTGCCAGCAGCTTCCGGGGACAGGGTAACAATGAGCAGTTCTTC. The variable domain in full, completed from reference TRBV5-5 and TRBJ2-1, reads DAGVTQSPTHLIKTRGQQVTLRCSPISGHKSVSWYQQVLGQGPQFIFQYYEKEERGRGNFPDRFSARQFPNYSSELNVNALLLGDSALYLCASSFRGQGNNEQFFGPGTRLTVL.

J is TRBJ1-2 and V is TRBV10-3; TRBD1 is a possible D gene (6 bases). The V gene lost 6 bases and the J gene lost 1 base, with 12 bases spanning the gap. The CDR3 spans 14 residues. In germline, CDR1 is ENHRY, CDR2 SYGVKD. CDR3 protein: CAISEGGNNYGYTF. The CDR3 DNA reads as TGTGCCATCAGCGAGGGGGGGAATAACTATGGCTACACCTTC.

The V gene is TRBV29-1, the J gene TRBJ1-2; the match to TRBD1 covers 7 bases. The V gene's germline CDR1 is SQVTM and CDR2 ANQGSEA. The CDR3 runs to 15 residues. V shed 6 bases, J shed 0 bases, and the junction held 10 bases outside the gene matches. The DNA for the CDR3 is TGCAGCGTGGTAAGGGACAGAGATTCTAACTATGGCTACACCTTC. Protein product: CSVVRDRDSNYGYTF.

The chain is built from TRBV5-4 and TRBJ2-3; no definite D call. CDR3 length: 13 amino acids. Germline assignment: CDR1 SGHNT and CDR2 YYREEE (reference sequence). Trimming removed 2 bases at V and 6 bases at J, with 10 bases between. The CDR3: CASSLAPSDTQYF. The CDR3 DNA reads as TGTGCCAGCAGCTTAGCCCCCTCTGATACGCAGTATTTT.

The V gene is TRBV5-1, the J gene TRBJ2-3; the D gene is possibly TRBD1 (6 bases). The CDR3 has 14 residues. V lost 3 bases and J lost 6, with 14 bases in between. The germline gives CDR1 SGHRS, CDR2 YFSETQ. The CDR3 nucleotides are TGCGCCAGCAGCTGGGACATTCTGTCGGATACGCAGTATTTT. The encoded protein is CASSWDILSDTQYF.

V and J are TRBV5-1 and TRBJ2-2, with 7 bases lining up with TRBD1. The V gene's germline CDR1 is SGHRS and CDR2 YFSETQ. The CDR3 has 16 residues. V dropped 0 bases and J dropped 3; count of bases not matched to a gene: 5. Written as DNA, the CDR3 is TGCGCCAGCAGCTTGGAAGGGGGCGTTGACACCGGGGAGCTGTTTTTT. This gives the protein CASSLEGGVDTGELFF.

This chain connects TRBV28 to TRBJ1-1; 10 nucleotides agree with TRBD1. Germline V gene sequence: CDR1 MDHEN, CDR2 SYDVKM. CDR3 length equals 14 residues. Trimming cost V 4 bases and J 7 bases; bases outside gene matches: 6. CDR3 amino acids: CASSYPGQGSEAFF. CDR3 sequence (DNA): TGTGCCAGCAGTTACCCGGGACAGGGGAGTGAAGCTTTCTTT.

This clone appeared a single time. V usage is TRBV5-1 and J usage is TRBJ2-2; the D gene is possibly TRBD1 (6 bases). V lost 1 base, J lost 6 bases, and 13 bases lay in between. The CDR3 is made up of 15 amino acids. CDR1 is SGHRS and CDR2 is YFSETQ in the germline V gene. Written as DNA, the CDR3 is TGCGCCAGCAGCTTGTGGTCAGGGGCCTCCGGGGAGCTGTTTTTT. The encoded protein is CASSLWSGASGELFF.

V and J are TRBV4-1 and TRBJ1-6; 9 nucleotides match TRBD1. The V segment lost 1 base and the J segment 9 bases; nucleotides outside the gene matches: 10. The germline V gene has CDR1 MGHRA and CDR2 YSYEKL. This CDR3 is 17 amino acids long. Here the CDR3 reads CASSQVPGQGLSSPLHF. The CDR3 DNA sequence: TGCGCCAGCAGCCAAGTCCCGGGACAGGGTTTAAGTTCACCCCTCCACTTT.

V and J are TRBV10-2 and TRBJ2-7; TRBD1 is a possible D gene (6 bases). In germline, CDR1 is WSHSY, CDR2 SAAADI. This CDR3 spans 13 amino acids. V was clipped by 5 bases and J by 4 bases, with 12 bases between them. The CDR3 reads CASSMGRGYEQYF. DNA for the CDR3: TGCGCCAGCAGTATGGGCAGGGGATACGAGCAGTACTTC.

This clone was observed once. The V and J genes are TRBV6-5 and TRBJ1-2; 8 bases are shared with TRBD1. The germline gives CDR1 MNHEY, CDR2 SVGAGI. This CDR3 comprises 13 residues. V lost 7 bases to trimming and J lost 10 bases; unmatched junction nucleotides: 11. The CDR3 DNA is TGTGCCAGCACCGCGGGACAGGAGGTATCCTACACCTTC. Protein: CASTAGQEVSYTF.